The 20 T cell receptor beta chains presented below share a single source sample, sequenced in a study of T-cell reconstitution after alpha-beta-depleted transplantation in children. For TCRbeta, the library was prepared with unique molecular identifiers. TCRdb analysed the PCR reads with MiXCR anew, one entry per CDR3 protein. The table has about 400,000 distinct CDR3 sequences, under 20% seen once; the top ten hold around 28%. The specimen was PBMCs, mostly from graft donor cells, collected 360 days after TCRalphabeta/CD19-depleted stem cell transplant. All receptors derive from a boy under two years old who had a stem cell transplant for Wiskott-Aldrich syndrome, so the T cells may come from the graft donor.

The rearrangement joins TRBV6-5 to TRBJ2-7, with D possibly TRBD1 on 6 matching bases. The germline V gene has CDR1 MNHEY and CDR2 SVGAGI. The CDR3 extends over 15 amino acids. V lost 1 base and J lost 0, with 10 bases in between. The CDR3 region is CASSYLDSFSYEQYF. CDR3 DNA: TGTGCCAGCAGTTACTTGGACAGCTTCTCCTACGAGCAGTACTTC.

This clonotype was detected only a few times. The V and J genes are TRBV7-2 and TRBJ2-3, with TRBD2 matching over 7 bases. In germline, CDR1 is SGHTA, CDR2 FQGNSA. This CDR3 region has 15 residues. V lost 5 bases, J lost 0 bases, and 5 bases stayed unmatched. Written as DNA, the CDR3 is TGTGCCAGCAGCACCAGCGGGACGAGCACAGATACGCAGTATTTT. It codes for CASSTSGTSTDTQYF.

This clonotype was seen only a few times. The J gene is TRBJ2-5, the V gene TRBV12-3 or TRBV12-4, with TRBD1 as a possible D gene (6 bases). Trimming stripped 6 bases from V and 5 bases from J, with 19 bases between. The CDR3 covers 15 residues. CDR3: CASSKLQGSAETQYF. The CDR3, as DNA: TGTGCCAGCAGCAAATTGCAGGGGTCGGCTGAGACCCAGTACTTC.

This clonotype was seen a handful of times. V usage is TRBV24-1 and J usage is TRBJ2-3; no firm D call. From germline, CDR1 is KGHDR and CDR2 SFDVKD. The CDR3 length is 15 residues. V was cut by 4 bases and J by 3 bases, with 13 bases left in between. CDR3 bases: TGTGCCACCAGTGACCCCCGGGTCCCTACAGATACGCAGTATTTT. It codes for CATSDPRVPTDTQYF.

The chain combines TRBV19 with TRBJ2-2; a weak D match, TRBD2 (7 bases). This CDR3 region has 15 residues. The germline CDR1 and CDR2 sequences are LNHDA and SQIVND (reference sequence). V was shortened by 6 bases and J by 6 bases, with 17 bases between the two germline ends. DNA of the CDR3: TGTGCCAGTAGGCCACACGGGGGGCAAGCCGGGGAGCTGTTTTTT. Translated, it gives CASRPHGGQAGELFF.

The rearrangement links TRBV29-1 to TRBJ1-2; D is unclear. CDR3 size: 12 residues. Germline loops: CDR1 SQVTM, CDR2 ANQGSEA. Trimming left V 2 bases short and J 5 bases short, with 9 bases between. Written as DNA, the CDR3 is TGCAGCGTTGAACTTACCCGGTATGGCTACACCTTC. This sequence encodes CSVELTRYGYTF. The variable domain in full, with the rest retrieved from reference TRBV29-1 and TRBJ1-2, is SAVISQKPSRDICQRGTSLTIQCQVDSQVTMMFWYRQQPGQSLTLIATANQGSEATYESGFVIDKFPISRPNLTFSTLTVSNMSPEDSSIYLCSVELTRYGYTFGSGTRLTVV.

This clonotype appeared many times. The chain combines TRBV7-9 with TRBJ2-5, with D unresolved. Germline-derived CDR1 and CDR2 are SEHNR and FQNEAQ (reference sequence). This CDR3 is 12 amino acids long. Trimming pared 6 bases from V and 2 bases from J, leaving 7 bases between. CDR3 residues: CASSWGQETQYF. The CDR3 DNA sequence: TGTGCCAGCAGTTGGGGACAAGAGACCCAGTACTTC.

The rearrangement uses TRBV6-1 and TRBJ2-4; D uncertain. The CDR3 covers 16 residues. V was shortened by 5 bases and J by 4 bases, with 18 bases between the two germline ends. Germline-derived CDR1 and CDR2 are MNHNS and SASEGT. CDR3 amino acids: CASSPRITKSKNIQYF. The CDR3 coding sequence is TGTGCCAGCAGTCCAAGGATAACGAAGTCAAAAAACATTCAGTACTTC.

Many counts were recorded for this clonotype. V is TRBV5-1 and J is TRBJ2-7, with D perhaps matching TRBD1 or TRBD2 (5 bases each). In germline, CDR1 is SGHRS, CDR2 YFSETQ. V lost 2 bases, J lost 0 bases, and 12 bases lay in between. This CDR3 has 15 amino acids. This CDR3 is CASSFRWGSSYEQYF. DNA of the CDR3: TGCGCCAGCAGCTTTCGGTGGGGGAGCTCCTACGAGCAGTACTTC.

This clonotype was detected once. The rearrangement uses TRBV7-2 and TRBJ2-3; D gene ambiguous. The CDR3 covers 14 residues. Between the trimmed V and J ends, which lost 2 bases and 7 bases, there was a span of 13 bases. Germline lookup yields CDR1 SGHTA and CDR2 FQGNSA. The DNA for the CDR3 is TGTGCCAGCAGCTTAACACTACCACAGAATACGCAGTATTTT. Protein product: CASSLTLPQNTQYF.

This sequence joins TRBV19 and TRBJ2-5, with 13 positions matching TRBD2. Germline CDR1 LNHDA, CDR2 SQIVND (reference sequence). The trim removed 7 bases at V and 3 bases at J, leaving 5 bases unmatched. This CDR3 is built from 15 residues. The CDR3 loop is CASKRGLAGKETQYF. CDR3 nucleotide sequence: TGTGCCAGTAAGAGGGGACTAGCGGGAAAAGAGACCCAGTACTTC.

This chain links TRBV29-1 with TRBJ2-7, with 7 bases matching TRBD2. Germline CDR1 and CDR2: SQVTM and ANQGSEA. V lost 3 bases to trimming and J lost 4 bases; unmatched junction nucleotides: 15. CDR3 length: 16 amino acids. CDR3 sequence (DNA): TGCAGCGTTGAGTCCCCCATATGGGGGGGAAGGTACGAGCAGTACTTC. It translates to CSVESPIWGGRYEQYF.

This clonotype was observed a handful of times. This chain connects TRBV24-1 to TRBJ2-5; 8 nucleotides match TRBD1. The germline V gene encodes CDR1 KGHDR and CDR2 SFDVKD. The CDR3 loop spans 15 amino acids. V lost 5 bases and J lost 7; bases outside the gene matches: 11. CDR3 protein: CATSVGEQGAGTQYF. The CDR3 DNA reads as TGTGCCACCAGTGTCGGGGAGCAGGGGGCGGGGACCCAGTACTTC.

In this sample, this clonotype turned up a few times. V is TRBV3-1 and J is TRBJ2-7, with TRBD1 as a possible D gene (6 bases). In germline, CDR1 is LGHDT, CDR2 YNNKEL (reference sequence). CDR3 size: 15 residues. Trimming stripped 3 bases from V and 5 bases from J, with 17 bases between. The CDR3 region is CASSHPGAPWDEQYF. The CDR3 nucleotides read TGTGCCAGCAGCCATCCAGGGGCTCCATGGGACGAGCAGTACTTC.

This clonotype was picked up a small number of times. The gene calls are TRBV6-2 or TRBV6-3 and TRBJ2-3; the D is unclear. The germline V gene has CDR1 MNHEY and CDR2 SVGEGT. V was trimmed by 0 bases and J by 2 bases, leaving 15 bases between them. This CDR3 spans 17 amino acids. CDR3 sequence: CASSYSSFGSPTDTQYF. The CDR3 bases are TGTGCCAGCAGTTACTCGAGTTTCGGTTCTCCCACAGATACGCAGTATTTT.

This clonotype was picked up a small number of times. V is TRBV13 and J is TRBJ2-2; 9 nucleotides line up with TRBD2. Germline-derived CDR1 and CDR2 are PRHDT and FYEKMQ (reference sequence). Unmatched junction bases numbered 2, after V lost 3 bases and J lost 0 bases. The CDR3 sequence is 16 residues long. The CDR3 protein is CASSLRTSANTGELFF. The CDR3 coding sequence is TGTGCCAGCAGCTTGCGGACTAGCGCGAACACCGGGGAGCTGTTTTTT. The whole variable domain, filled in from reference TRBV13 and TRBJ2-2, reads AAGVIQSPRHLIKEKRETATLKCYPIPRHDTVYWYQQGPGQDPQFLISFYEKMQSDKGSIPDRFSAQQFSDYHSELNMSSLELGDSALYFCASSLRTSANTGELFFGEGSRLTVL.

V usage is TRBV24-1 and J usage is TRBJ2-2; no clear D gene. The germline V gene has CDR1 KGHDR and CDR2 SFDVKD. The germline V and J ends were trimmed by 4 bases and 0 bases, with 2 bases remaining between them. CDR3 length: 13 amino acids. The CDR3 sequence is CATSEPNTGELFF. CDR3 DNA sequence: TGTGCCACCAGTGAGCCGAACACCGGGGAGCTGTTTTTT.

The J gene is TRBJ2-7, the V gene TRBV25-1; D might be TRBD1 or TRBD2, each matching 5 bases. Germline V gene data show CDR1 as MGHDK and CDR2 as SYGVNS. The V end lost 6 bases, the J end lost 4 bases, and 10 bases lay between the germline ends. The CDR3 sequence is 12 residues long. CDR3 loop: CASRWGSYEQYF. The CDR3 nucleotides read TGTGCCAGCAGATGGGGGTCTTACGAGCAGTACTTC.

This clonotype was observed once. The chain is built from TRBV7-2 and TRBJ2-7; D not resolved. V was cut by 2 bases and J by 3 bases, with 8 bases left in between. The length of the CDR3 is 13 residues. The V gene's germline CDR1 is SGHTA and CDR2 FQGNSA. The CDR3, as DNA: TGTGCCAGCAGCTTACAGGCATTCTACGAGCAGTACTTC. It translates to CASSLQAFYEQYF.

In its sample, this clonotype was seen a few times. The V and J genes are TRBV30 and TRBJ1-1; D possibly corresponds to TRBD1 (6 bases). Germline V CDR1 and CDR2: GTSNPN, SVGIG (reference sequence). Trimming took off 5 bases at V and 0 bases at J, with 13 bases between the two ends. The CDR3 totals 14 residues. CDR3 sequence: CAWGRDTLNTEAFF. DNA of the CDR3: TGTGCCTGGGGACGGGACACGTTGAACACTGAAGCTTTCTTT. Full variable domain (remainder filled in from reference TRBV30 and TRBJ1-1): SQTIHQWPATLVQPVGSPLSLECTVEGTSNPNLYWYRQAAGRGLQLLFYSVGIGQISSEVPQNLSASRPQDRQFILSSKKLLLSDSGFYLCAWGRDTLNTEAFFGQGTRLTVV.